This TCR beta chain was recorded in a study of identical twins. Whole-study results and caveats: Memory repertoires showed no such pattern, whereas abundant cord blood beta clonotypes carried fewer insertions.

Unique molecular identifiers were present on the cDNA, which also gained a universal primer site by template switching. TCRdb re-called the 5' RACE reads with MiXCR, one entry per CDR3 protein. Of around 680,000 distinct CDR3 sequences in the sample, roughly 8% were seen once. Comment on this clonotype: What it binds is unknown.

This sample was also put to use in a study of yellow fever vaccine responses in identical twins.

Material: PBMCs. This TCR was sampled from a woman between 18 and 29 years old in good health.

The CDR3 coding sequence is TGCAGTGCTAGGACCCGGACAGGGGGAGTAAGGCAGCTCCCCTACGAGCAGTACTTC. Translation: CSARTRTGGVRQLPYEQYF. The chain links TRBV20-1 to TRBJ2-7; 10 nucleotides align to TRBD1. From germline, CDR1 is DFQATT and CDR2 SNEGSKA (reference sequence). With 3 bases clipped from V and 2 bases from J, the junction kept 19 bases outside the gene matches. This CDR3 comprises 19 residues.